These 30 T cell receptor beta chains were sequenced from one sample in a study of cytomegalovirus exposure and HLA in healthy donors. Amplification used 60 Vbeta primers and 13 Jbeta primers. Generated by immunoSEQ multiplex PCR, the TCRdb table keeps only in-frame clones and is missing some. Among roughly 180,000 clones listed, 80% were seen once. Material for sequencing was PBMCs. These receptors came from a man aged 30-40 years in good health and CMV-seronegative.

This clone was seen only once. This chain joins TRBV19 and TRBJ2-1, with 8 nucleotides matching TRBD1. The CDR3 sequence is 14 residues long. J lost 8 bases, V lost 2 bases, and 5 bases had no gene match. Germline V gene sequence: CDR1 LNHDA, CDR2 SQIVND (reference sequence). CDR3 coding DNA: TGTGCCAGTAGTATAAGGCAGGGGGCCCATGAGCAGTTCTTC. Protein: CASSIRQGAHEQFF.

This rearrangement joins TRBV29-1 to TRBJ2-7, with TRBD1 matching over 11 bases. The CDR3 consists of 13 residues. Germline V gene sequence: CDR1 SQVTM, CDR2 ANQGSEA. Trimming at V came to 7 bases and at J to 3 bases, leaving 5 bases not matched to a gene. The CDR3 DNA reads TGCAGCGGAATCGGGACAGGGGGCTACGAGCAGTACTTC. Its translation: CSGIGTGGYEQYF.

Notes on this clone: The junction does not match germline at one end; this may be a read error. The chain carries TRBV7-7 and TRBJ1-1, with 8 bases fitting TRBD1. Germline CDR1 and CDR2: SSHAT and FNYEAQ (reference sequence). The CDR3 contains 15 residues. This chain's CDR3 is CASSPWDRQNTEAFF. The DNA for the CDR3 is TGTGCTAGCAGCCCGTGGGACAGGCAGAACACTGAAGCTTTCTTT.

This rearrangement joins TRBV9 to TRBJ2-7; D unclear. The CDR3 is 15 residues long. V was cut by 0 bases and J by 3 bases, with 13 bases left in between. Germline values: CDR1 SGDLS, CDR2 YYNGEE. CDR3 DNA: TGTGCCAGCAGCGTAGACTCATATTCCAACTACGAGCAGTACTTC. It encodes CASSVDSYSNYEQYF.

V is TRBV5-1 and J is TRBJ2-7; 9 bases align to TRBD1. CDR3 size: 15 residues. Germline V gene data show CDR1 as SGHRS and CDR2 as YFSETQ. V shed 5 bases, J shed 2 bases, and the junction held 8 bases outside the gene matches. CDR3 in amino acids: CASRNPGTGTYEQYF. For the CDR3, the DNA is TGCGCCAGCAGAAACCCCGGGACAGGGACCTACGAGCAGTACTTC.

CDR3 protein: CASSQGGRYTGELFF. For the CDR3, the DNA is TGCGCCAGCAGCCAAGGCGGGAGGTACACCGGGGAGCTGTTTTTT. The chain is built from TRBV4-3 and TRBJ2-2, with 8 bases identical to TRBD2. This CDR3 region has 15 residues. Trimming removed 1 base from V and 3 bases from J; junction bases left unmatched: 1. Germline lookup yields CDR1 LGHNA and CDR2 YSLEER.

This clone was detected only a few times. The CDR3 DNA is TGTGCGGGCAGCCGCCTTTACAATGAGCAGTTCTTC. Its translation is CAGSRLYNEQFF. The chain couples TRBV30 to TRBJ2-1; D remains unclear. From germline, CDR1 is GTSNPN and CDR2 SVGIG (reference sequence). This CDR3 comprises 12 residues.

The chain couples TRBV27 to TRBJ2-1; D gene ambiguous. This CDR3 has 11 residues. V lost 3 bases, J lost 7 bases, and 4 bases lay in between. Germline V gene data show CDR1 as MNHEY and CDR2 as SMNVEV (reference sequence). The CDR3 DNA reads TGTGCCAGCAGTTTTAGAAATGAGCAGTTCTTC. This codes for CASSFRNEQFF.

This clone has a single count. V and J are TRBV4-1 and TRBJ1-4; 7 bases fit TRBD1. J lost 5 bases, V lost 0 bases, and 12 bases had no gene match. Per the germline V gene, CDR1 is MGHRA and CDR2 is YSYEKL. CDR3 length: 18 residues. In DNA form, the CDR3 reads TGCGCCAGCAGCCAAGATACGGGTAGGGGGCGCCGAAATGAAAAACTGTTTTTT. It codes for CASSQDTGRGRRNEKLFF.

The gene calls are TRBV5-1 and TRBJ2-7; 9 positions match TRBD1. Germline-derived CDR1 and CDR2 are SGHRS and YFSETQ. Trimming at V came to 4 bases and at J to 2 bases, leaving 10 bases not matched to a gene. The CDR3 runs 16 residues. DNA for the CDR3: TGCGCCAGCAGCGCCGGGACAGGGCCAGGGGCCTACGAGCAGTACTTC. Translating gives CASSAGTGPGAYEQYF.

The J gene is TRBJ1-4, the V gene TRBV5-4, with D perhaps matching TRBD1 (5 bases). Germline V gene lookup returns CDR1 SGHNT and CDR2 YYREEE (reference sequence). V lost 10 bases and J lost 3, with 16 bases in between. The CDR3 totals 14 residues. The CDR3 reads CAGPGWEANEKLFF. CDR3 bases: TGTGCCGGCCCAGGGTGGGAGGCTAATGAAAAACTGTTTTTT.

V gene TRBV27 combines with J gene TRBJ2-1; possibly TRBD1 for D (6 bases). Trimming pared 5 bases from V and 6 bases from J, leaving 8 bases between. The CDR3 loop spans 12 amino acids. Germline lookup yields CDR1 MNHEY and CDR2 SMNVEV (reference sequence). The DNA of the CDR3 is TGTGCCAGCAGTCAGACAGGCAATGAGCAGTTCTTC. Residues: CASSQTGNEQFF.

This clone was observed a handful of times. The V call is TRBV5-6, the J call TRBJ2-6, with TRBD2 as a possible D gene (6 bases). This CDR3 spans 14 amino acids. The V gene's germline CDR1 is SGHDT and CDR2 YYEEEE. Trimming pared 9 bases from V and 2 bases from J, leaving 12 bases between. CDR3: CATRWGAGANVLTF. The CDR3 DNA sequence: TGTGCCACCCGGTGGGGGGCTGGGGCCAACGTCCTGACTTTC.

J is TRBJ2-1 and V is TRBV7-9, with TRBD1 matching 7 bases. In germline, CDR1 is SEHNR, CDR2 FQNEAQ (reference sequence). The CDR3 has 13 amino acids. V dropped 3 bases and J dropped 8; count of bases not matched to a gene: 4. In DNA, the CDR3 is TGTGCCAGCAGCTTCTCTACAGGGGATGAGCAGTTCTTC. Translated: CASSFSTGDEQFF.

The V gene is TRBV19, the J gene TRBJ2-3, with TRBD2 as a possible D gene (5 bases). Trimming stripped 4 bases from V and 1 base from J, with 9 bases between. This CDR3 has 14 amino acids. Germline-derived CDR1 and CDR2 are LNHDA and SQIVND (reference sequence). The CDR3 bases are TGTGCCAGTAGTAAAGTCGGGGGCACAGATACGCAGTATTTT. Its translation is CASSKVGGTDTQYF.

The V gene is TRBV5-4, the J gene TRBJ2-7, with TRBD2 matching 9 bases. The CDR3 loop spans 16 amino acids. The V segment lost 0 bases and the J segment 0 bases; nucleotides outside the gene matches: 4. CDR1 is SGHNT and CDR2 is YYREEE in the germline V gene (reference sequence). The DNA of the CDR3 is TGTGCCAGCAGCTTGGCCCGGACTAGCGACTCCTACGAGCAGTACTTC. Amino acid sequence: CASSLARTSDSYEQYF. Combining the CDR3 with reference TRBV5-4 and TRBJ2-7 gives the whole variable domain ETGVTQSPTHLIKTRGQQVTLRCSSQSGHNTVSWYQQALGQGPQFIFQYYREEENGRGNFPPRFSGLQFPNYSSELNVNALELDDSALYLCASSLARTSDSYEQYFGPGTRLTVT.

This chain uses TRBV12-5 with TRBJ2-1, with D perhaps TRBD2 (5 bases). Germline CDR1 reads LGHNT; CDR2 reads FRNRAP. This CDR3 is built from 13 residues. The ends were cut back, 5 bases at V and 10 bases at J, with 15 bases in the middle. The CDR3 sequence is CASGVTTHGEQFF. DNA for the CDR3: TGTGCTAGTGGTGTGACTACGCACGGGGAGCAGTTCTTC.

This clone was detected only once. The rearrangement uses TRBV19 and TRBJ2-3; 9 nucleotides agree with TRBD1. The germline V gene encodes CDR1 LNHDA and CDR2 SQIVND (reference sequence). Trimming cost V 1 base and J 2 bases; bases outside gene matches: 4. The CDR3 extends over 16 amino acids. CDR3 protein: CASSIGGQGNTDTQYF. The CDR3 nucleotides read TGTGCCAGTAGTATAGGGGGACAGGGAAACACAGATACGCAGTATTTT.

DNA of the CDR3: TGTGCCAGCAGTGAAGACAGGGGAAGAAATGGCTACACCTTC. Amino acid sequence: CASSEDRGRNGYTF. This sequence joins TRBV6-1 and TRBJ1-2, with 7 bases fitting TRBD1. This CDR3 is 14 amino acids long. From germline, CDR1 is MNHNS and CDR2 SASEGT. V dropped 1 base and J dropped 6; count of bases not matched to a gene: 5.

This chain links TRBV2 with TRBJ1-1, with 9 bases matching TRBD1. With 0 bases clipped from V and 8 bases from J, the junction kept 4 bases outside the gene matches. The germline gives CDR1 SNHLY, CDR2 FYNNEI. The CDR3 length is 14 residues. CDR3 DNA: TGTGCCAGCAGTGAAGCGGGACAGGGAGCCGAAGCTTTCTTT. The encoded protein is CASSEAGQGAEAFF.

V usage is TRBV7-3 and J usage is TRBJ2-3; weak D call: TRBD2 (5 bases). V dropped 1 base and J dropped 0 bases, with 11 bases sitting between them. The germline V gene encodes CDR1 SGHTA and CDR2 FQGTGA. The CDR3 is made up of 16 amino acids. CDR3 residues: CASSLSQDSSTDTQYF. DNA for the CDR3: TGTGCCAGCAGCTTAAGTCAGGACTCTAGCACAGATACGCAGTATTTT.

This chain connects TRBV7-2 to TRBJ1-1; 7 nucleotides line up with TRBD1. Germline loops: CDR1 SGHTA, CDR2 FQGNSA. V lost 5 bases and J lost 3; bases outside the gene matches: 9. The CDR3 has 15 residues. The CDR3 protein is CASSLGQPGDTEAFF. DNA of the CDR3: TGTGCCAGCAGCCTGGGACAGCCTGGGGACACTGAAGCTTTCTTT.

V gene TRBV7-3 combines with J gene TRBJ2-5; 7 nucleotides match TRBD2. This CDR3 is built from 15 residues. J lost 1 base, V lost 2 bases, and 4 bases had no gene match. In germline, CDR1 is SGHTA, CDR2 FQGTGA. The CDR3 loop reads CASSLAGVVQETQYF. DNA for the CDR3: TGTGCCAGCAGCTTAGCGGGAGTAGTCCAAGAGACCCAGTACTTC.

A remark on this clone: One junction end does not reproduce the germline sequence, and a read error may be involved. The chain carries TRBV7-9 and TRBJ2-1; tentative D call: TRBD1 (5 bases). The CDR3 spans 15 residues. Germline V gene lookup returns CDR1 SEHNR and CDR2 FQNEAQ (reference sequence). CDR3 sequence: CSSSLRGSSYNEQFF. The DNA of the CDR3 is TGTTCCAGCAGCTTAAGGGGAAGCTCCTACAATGAGCAGTTCTTC.

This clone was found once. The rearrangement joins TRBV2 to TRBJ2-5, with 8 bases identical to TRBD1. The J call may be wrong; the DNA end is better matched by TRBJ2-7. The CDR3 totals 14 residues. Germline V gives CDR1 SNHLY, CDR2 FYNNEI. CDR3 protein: CASSAVTGVGEQYF. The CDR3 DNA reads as TGTGCCAGCAGTGCGGTGACAGGGGTGGGCGAGCAGTACTTC.

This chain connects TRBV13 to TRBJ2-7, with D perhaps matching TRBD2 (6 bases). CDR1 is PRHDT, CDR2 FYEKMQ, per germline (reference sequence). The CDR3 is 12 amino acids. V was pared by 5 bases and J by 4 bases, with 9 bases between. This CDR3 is CASSLGLYEQYF. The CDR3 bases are TGTGCCAGCAGCCTGGGACTGTACGAGCAGTACTTC.

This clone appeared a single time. The CDR3 region is CASSAFGSGGLSYNEQFF. The CDR3 region has the DNA TGTGCCAGCAGTGCTTTTGGTAGCGGGGGGCTCTCCTACAATGAGCAGTTCTTC. The V call is TRBV6-1, the J call TRBJ2-1; 10 nucleotides agree with TRBD2. Per the germline V gene, CDR1 is MNHNS and CDR2 is SASEGT. V shed 4 bases, J shed 0 bases, and the junction held 9 bases outside the gene matches. The CDR3 spans 18 residues.

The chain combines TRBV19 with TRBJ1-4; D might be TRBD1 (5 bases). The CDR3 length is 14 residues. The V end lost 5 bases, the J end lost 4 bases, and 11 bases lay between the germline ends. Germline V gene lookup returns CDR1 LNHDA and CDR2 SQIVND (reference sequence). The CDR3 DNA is TGTGCCAGTAGTGTTGGGGCCGATAATGAAAAACTGTTTTTT. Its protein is CASSVGADNEKLFF.

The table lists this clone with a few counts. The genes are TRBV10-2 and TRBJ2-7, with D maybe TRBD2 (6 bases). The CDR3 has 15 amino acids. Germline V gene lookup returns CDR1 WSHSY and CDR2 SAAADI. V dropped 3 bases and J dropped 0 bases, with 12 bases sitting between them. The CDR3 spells CASSEERVTSYEQYF. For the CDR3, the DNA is TGCGCCAGCAGTGAAGAGCGGGTTACCTCCTACGAGCAGTACTTC.

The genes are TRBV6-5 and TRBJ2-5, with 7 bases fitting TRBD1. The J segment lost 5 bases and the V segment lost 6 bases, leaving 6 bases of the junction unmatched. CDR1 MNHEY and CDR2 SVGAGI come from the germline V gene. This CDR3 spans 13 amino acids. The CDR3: CASRRGPGETQYF. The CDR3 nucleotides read TGTGCCAGCAGAAGGGGGCCTGGGGAGACCCAGTACTTC.